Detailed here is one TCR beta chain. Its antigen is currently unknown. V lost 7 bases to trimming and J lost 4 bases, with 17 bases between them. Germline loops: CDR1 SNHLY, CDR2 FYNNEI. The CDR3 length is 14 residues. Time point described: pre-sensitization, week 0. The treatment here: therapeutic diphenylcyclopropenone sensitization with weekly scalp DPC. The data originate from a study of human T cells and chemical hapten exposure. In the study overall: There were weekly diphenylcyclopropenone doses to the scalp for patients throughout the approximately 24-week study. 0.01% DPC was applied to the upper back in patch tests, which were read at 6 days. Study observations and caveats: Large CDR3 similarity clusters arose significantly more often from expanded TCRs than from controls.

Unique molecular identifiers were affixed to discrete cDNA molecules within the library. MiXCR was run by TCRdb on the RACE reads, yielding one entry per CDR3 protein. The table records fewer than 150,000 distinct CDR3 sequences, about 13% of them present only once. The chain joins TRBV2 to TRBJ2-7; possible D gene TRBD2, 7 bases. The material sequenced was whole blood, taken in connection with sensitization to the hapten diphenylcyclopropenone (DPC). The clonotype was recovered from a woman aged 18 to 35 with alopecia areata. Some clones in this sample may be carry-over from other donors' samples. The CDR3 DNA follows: TGTGCCAGCACAAGGGGAGGGGGTCGGTACGAGCAGTACTTC. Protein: CASTRGGGRYEQYF.